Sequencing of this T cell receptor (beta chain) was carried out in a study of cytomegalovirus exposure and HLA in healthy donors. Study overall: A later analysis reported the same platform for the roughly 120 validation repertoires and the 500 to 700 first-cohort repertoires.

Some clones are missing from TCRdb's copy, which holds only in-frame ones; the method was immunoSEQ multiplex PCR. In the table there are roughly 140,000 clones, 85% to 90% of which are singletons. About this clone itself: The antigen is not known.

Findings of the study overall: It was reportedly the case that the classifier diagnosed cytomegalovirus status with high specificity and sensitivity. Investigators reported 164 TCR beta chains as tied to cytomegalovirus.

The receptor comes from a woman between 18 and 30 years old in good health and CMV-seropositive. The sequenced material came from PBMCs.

CDR3 sequence reads: CASSVARGPNTGELFF. Here the CDR3 DNA reads TGTGCCAGCAGCGTAGCGCGGGGTCCGAACACCGGGGAGCTGTTTTTT. V usage is TRBV9 and J usage is TRBJ2-2, with TRBD2 as a possible D gene (6 bases). This CDR3 comprises 16 residues. The V gene lost 0 bases and the J gene lost 0 bases, with 9 bases spanning the gap. The germline V gene has CDR1 SGDLS and CDR2 YYNGEE.